The 23 T cell receptor beta chains given below trace back to one sample, sequenced in a study of blood T cell repertoires in COVID-19. Method: immunoSEQ multiplex PCR; TCRdb's copy keeps in-frame clones and lacks some. The table lists under 150,000 clones, approximately 88% of them singletons. The sample consisted of peripheral blood. Receptor source: a woman over 75 with acute or convalescent COVID-19.

This chain connects TRBV6-1 to TRBJ2-7; TRBD1 aligns across 8 bases. J lost 4 bases, V lost 3 bases, and 14 bases had no gene match. Germline values: CDR1 MNHNS, CDR2 SASEGT. This CDR3 region has 17 residues. The CDR3 region is CASSELIRGPPPYEQYF. The CDR3, as DNA: TGTGCCAGCAGTGAGTTGATCAGGGGGCCTCCTCCTTACGAGCAGTACTTC.

The V and J genes are TRBV23-1 and TRBJ2-2, with D possibly matching TRBD1 (7 bases). TRBV23-1 falls under the ORF class, with uncertain function. V lost 11 bases and J 5 bases, leaving 9 bases between the germline ends. There are 11 residues in the CDR3. DNA of the CDR3: TGCGCCCCAGGGGGGACCGGGGAGCTGTTTTTT. Its protein is CAPGGTGELFF.

The chain is built from TRBV19 and TRBJ2-5; 16 nucleotides line up with TRBD2. Germline-derived CDR1 and CDR2 are LNHDA and SQIVND (reference sequence). V shed 5 bases and J 1 base; nucleotides not matched to a gene: 10. This CDR3 spans 19 amino acids. The chain's CDR3 is CASSLQGTSGRGSQETQYF. The CDR3 DNA sequence: TGTGCCAGTAGTTTACAGGGGACTAGCGGGAGGGGGAGCCAAGAGACCCAGTACTTC.

The chain links TRBV19 to TRBJ2-3; 8 positions agree with TRBD1. The germline CDR1 and CDR2 sequences are LNHDA and SQIVND (reference sequence). V gave up 8 bases and J gave up 4 bases; unmatched junction bases: 8. There are 14 residues in the CDR3. CDR3 region: CASRQGMNADTQYF. The CDR3 nucleotides read TGTGCCAGTCGACAGGGGATGAACGCAGATACGCAGTATTTT. The whole variable domain, remainder taken from reference TRBV19 and TRBJ2-3, is DGGITQSPKYLFRKEGQNVTLSCEQNLNHDAMYWYRQDPGQGLRLIYYSQIVNDFQKGDIAEGYSVSREKKESFPLTVTSAQKNPTAFYLCASRQGMNADTQYFGPGTRLTVL.

The chain has TRBV10-1 and TRBJ2-3, with 7 bases fitting TRBD2. Germline V gives CDR1 WNHNN, CDR2 SYGVQD (reference sequence). With 8 bases clipped from V and 1 base from J, the junction kept 12 bases outside the gene matches. The CDR3 is 16 residues long. CDR3 protein: CASSQAGLEGTDTQYF. Written as DNA, the CDR3 is TGCGCCAGCTCACAGGCAGGACTAGAAGGCACAGATACGCAGTATTTT.

This chain links TRBV20-1 with TRBJ2-7; 12 bases fit TRBD2. The CDR3 runs 15 residues. Germline-derived CDR1 and CDR2 are DFQATT and SNEGSKA (reference sequence). V was pared by 3 bases and J by 4 bases, with 7 bases of the junction left unmatched. CDR3 in DNA: TGCAGTGCTAGTATCGGGACTAGCGGGTCGTACGAGCAGTACTTC. Residues: CSASIGTSGSYEQYF.

The chain carries TRBV11-2 and TRBJ2-1, with D maybe TRBD2 (5 bases). V lost 5 bases, J lost 12 bases, and 26 bases lay in between. Looked up from germline, CDR1 is SGHAT and CDR2 is FQNNGV. There are 16 residues in the CDR3. The CDR3 region has the DNA TGTGCCAGCAGCCCACTTAGAAGGCTGTCTAACCGGGGGCAGTTCTTC. Its translation is CASSPLRRLSNRGQFF.

The genes are TRBV5-5 and TRBJ2-3, with 8 positions matching TRBD2. Germline loops: CDR1 SGHKS, CDR2 YYEKEE (reference sequence). CDR3 length: 15 residues. J lost 6 bases, V lost 4 bases, and 10 bases had no gene match. The CDR3 sequence: CASSGGTSLPDTQYF. The CDR3 region has the DNA TGTGCCAGCAGCGGCGGGACTAGTCTCCCCGATACGCAGTATTTT.

The chain uses TRBV7-2 and TRBJ2-2, with D perhaps TRBD1 (5 bases). The CDR3 length is 15 residues. Germline assignment: CDR1 SGHTA and CDR2 FQGNSA. V lost 4 bases, J lost 5 bases, and 14 bases lay in between. This chain's CDR3 is CASSSLDSATGELFF. CDR3 in DNA: TGTGCCAGCAGCTCCCTCGACAGTGCAACCGGGGAGCTGTTTTTT.

This chain links TRBV7-6 with TRBJ1-2; TRBD1 aligns across 9 bases. Trimming took 3 bases from V and 0 from J; bases not matched to a gene: 11. The CDR3 is 18 residues long. Germline V gene sequence: CDR1 SGHVS, CDR2 FNYEAQ. CDR3 sequence: CASSLRIGQGSPNYGYTF. The CDR3 nucleotides are TGTGCCAGCAGCTTGCGTATTGGACAGGGGAGTCCTAACTATGGCTACACCTTC.

This chain uses TRBV10-3 with TRBJ2-2; D perhaps matches TRBD2 (5 bases). Germline V CDR1 and CDR2: ENHRY, SYGVKD. This CDR3 spans 13 amino acids. Trimming left V 2 bases short and J 8 bases short, with 9 bases between. The CDR3 region has the DNA TGTGCCATCAGTGAGAGGTGGGAGGGGGAGCTGTTTTTT. Its protein product is CAISERWEGELFF.

This clone was seen just once. This chain's CDR3 is CASSLGRGGYYNEQFF. CDR3 DNA sequence: TGTGCCAGCAGCTTGGGGCGGGGGGGCTATTACAATGAGCAGTTCTTC. The J gene is TRBJ2-1, the V gene TRBV5-8, with 9 bases fitting TRBD2. There are 16 residues in the CDR3. CDR1 and CDR2 from the germline V gene are SGHTS and YDEGEE. V trimming: 0 bases; J trimming: 4 bases; junction bases outside the gene matches: 5.

The chain links TRBV5-1 to TRBJ1-1; the D is unclear. The CDR3 length is 13 residues. CDR1 is SGHRS and CDR2 is YFSETQ in the germline V gene. Deletions cut 4 bases from V and 0 bases from J, with 7 bases between. The CDR3 DNA reads as TGCGCCAGCAGCCCACAGATGAACACTGAAGCTTTCTTT. Translating gives CASSPQMNTEAFF.

This chain links TRBV7-9 with TRBJ1-4, with 9 bases aligning to TRBD1. The CDR3 is 12 residues long. V shed 5 bases and J 11 bases; nucleotides not matched to a gene: 3. Germline lookup yields CDR1 SEHNR and CDR2 FQNEAQ (reference sequence). The CDR3 is CASSGTGKKLFF. CDR3 nucleotide sequence: TGTGCCAGCAGCGGGACAGGGAAGAAACTGTTTTTT.

The chain links TRBV30 to TRBJ2-7, with TRBD1 matching over 10 bases. Germline CDR1 GTSNPN, CDR2 SVGIG (reference sequence). There are 15 residues in the CDR3. The junction had 11 bases not matched to a gene; V was cut back by 0 bases and J by 9 bases. The CDR3 nucleotides read TGTGCCTGGAGTGTATGGGACAGGGGTTACCAGGGGCAGTACTTC. The encoded protein is CAWSVWDRGYQGQYF.

The chain links TRBV11-2 to TRBJ2-4; perhaps TRBD2 as D (6 bases). The CDR3 has 17 amino acids. CDR1 SGHAT and CDR2 FQNNGV come from the germline V gene. Trimming shortened V by 5 bases and J by 1 base, and 18 bases separated the two germline ends. For the CDR3, the DNA is TGTGCCAGCAGCCCAATAGCGGCCAGGGTTGCCAAAAACATTCAGTACTTC. This gives the protein CASSPIAARVAKNIQYF. Combining the CDR3 with reference TRBV11-2 and TRBJ2-4 gives the whole variable domain EAGVAQSPRYKIIEKRQSVAFWCNPISGHATLYWYQQILGQGPKLLIQFQNNGVVDDSQLPKDRFSAERLKGVDSTLKIQPAKLEDSAVYLCASSPIAARVAKNIQYFGAGTRLSVL.

This sequence joins TRBV6-5 and TRBJ2-7; 10 positions agree with TRBD1. The CDR3 is made up of 14 amino acids. Unmatched junction bases numbered 8, after V lost 6 bases and J lost 6 bases. Germline loops: CDR1 MNHEY, CDR2 SVGAGI. CDR3 region: CASRDRRDRGEQYF. DNA of the CDR3: TGTGCCAGCAGGGACCGCCGGGACAGGGGCGAGCAGTACTTC.

The rearrangement links TRBV12-3 or TRBV12-4 to TRBJ1-1; tentative D call: TRBD1 (5 bases). CDR3 length: 13 residues. V lost 3 bases to trimming and J lost 1 base, with 6 bases between them. CDR3 in DNA: TGTGCCAGCAGTTTTACAGGGAACACTGAAGCTTTCTTT. It codes for CASSFTGNTEAFF.

This chain uses TRBV29-1 with TRBJ1-1; TRBD1 agrees at 8 bases. CDR1 and CDR2 (germline): SQVTM, ANQGSEA. The CDR3 is 12 amino acids. V lost 7 bases to trimming and J lost 1 base; unmatched junction nucleotides: 2. The CDR3 coding sequence is TGCAGCGGAGGGACAGGGAACACTGAAGCTTTCTTT. It is translated as CSGGTGNTEAFF.

V usage is TRBV12-3 or TRBV12-4 and J usage is TRBJ1-6, with TRBD1 matching 8 bases. With 3 bases clipped from V and 8 bases from J, the junction kept 0 bases outside the gene matches. The length of the CDR3 is 13 residues. CDR3 amino acids: CASSLDRDSPLHF. CDR3 DNA: TGTGCCAGCAGTTTGGACAGGGATTCACCCCTCCACTTT.

This chain uses TRBV19 with TRBJ1-5, with TRBD1 identical over 7 bases. Germline values: CDR1 LNHDA, CDR2 SQIVND (reference sequence). J lost 4 bases, V lost 7 bases, and 4 bases had no gene match. This CDR3 comprises 13 residues. In DNA form, the CDR3 reads TGTGCCAGTACCGGGGACAGAAATCAGCCCCAGCATTTT. Amino acid sequence: CASTGDRNQPQHF.

The J gene is TRBJ2-7, the V gene TRBV5-1; 10 nucleotides line up with TRBD1. Germline V gene sequence: CDR1 SGHRS, CDR2 YFSETQ. J lost 5 bases, V lost 4 bases, and 9 bases had no gene match. CDR3 size: 15 residues. The CDR3 loop is CASSRLGTGDHEQYF. In DNA form, the CDR3 reads TGCGCCAGCAGCCGCCTCGGGACAGGGGACCACGAGCAGTACTTC.

V gene TRBV24-1 combines with J gene TRBJ1-4; 7 positions agree with TRBD1. Germline V CDR1 and CDR2: KGHDR, SFDVKD. Germline trimming cut 11 bases from V and 5 bases from J; bases unmatched to any gene: 7. CDR3 length: 13 amino acids. CDR3 nucleotide sequence: TGTGCCAACGCGACAGGGCCCAATGAAAAACTGTTTTTT. Encoded protein: CANATGPNEKLFF.